This T cell receptor (beta chain) was retrieved from a study of T cells in Graves' hyperthyroidism and ophthalmopathy (dated by TCRdb to about 2019). Background on the whole study: Peripheral blood samples were taken at the time of initial diagnosis, prior to any treatment. In six Graves' hyperthyroidism patients, the study also compared T-cell repertoires from thyroid tissue with T-cell repertoires from blood. Following sampling, methimazole starting at 30 mg daily was given to hyperthyroidism patients, and high-dose intravenous methylprednisolone was given to ophthalmopathy patients. Prospective prediction of ophthalmopathy was tested in an independent validation cohort consisting of some 18 hyperthyroidism patients and some 15 patients who later progressed to ophthalmopathy. According to the paper, TCR Vbeta CDR3 sequencing was carried out on 135 peripheral blood samples, which came from 40 to 45 ophthalmopathy, under 80 hyperthyroidism and some 17 progressor patients. The 90 to 100 discovery patients were randomly split 7:3 into training and test sets. A discovery cohort of approximately 100 patients, about 40 with Graves' ophthalmopathy and roughly 59 with stable Graves' hyperthyroidism, was used to find distinguishing TCR V-J signatures. What the research found in general, with its limitations: In validation, the model predicted progression to ophthalmopathy a median of 6.5 months before onset, with 65% to 71% sensitivity and roughly 77% specificity. No statistical method was used to set the sample size in advance, and investigators knew the group allocation. In cross-validation, a model built on a 13 V-J signature told ophthalmopathy apart from stable hyperthyroidism with approximately 90% sensitivity and about 81% specificity, and in testing the same model reached 80%/75%. Most expanded thyroid clonotypes (frequency above 0.001) were also detected in blood, suggesting blood repertoires may reflect thyroid immune responses.

This clonotype was seen repeatedly, ten times or more. The antigen it binds to is not known. Base qualities are not recorded, but no much larger clone differs from it by a single base. Relative to germline, V is 6 bases shorter and J is 1 base shorter, with 10 bases between their ends. The CDR3 runs 14 residues from the cysteine to the phenylalanine. The read is trimmed to its CDR3 DNA, 42 bases read in frame from base 1. According to the germline V gene, CDR1 reads SNHLY and CDR2 reads FYNNEI. Hyperthyroidism patients were newly diagnosed, had a disease duration of under 2 months, and were aged 18 to 65 years. Any patient with an uncontrolled infection, another autoimmune disease, pregnancy or lactation was excluded. Diagnoses were established on the basis of clinical symptoms, serum thyroxine and TRAb, thyroid ultrasound, and orbital computed tomography. Blood from progressor patients was drawn when they were first diagnosed with hyperthyroidism, before any ophthalmopathy symptoms appeared. PBMCs were isolated from 10 ml of fresh peripheral blood by Ficoll-Paque density gradient centrifugation. Progressor patients were first diagnosed with Graves' hyperthyroidism and then developed ophthalmopathy during follow-up. Trizol reagent was used to extract total RNA, and RNA quality was then checked on an Agilent 2100 Bioanalyzer.

Amplification of TCR beta CDR3 regions was carried out from RNA transcripts. The TCR CDR3 was subjected to a first round of RT-PCR using the HTBI primer set and the Qiagen OneStep RT-PCR kit. The libraries were constructed in a second round of multiplex PCR and then size-selected and purified. Paired-end sequencing of the libraries was performed with 100 bp reads on an Illumina HiSeq2000. The study's processing was this. SOAPnuke was used to process the raw data, with reads discarded if the reads contained adapters or uncalled bases, had a mean Phred below 15, or lacked an exact constant-primer or identifier match. High-quality paired reads were merged with COPE v1.2.5, and unique nucleotide sequences were defined as clonotypes. MiTCR v1.1 was used to align the clonotypes against IMGT TRBV, TRBD and TRBJ reference segments. Analysis was restricted to V-J combinations with a frequency above 0.0001, which covered over 98% of repertoires. The TCS score was defined as the ratio of F50 (clonal expansion) to E x V (chaos), calculated using BLOSUM62-based TCRdist between CDR3 peptides within each V-J. Welch's t-statistics and random forest reduced 450 to 600 V-J features to roughly 13, which were used in a naive Bayes classifier (R e1071). The public reads were quality trimmed at Q25 with fastp and then assembled into clones with MiXCR by TCRdb, keeping productive beta chains. CDR3 protein duplicates are merged, each entry listing the most common genes and DNA. Clone size and V and J calls follow TCRdb, not the original study. The sample includes 550,000 to 650,000 distinct CDR3 sequences, with around 13% observed a single time. The leading ten clones occupy more than 5% of the sample.

The sequence joins TRBV2 to TRBJ2-1; too little of a D gene remains to name it. This receptor was identified in a young woman with Graves' hyperthyroidism that later progressed to Graves' ophthalmopathy. The sequenced sample was blood. The CDR3 protein sequence reads: CASRRTSSYNEQFF. The DNA reads as follows: TGTGCCAGCAGACGAACGAGTTCCTACAATGAGCAGTTCTTC. When the CDR3 is completed using the reference TRBV2 and TRBJ2-1 genes on either side, the full variable domain is EPEVTQTPSHQVTQMGQEVILRCVPISNHLYFYWYRQILGQKVEFLVSFYNNEISEKSEIFDDQFSVERPDGSNFTLKIRSTKLEDSAMYFCASRRTSSYNEQFFGPGTRLTVL.